One sample yielded the 31 T cell receptor beta chains listed below, sequenced in a study of OX40 agonist ivuxolimab in advanced cancers. Libraries came from the immunoSEQ multiplex PCR assay. In its TCRdb copy, this immuneACCESS table keeps in-frame sequences only and misses some clones. Where compared with another copy, unresolved V genes explain less than half of these, and the others have no known cause. The table for this sample lists approximately 100,000 clones; 70% to 90% of them were counted only once. Less than 1% of the sample rests with the top ten. This specimen was CD4+ or CD8+ T cells sorted from blood, taken in a trial of the OX40 agonist ivuxolimab. Receptor source: an adult with an advanced solid tumor such as melanoma, head and neck, liver or kidney cancer.

The rearrangement links TRBV28 to TRBJ1-6; D remains ambiguous. The V and J ends lost 4 bases and 7 bases respectively, with 20 bases between them. The CDR3 is 17 residues long. Looked up from germline, CDR1 is MDHEN and CDR2 is SYDVKM. CDR3 sequence: CASSSPVTSGSNSPLHF. CDR3 DNA: TGTGCCAGCAGTTCCCCGGTCACGAGCGGTTCGAATTCACCCCTCCACTTT. Using reference TRBV28 and TRBJ1-6 for the parts outside the CDR3, the full variable domain is DVKVTQSSRYLVKRTGEKVFLECVQDMDHENMFWYRQDPGLGLRLIYFSYDVKMKEKGDIPEGYSVSREKKERFSLILESASTNQTSMYLCASSSPVTSGSNSPLHFGNGTRLTVT.

This chain uses TRBV5-1 with TRBJ2-2; 7 nucleotides align to TRBD1. V shed 1 base, J shed 2 bases, and the junction held 2 bases outside the gene matches. CDR3 length: 15 residues. CDR1 is SGHRS and CDR2 is YFSETQ in the germline V gene. CDR3 region: CASSLRDSNTGELFF. The DNA of the CDR3 is TGCGCCAGCAGCTTGAGGGACAGCAACACCGGGGAGCTGTTTTTT.

J is TRBJ2-1 and V is TRBV7-2; 7 positions agree with TRBD2. J lost 0 bases, V lost 5 bases, and 16 bases had no gene match. This CDR3 is built from 19 residues. Per the germline V gene, CDR1 is SGHTA and CDR2 is FQGNSA. This chain's CDR3 is CASSPYQAGDRSSYNEQFF. The CDR3 coding sequence is TGTGCCAGCAGCCCATACCAGGCGGGGGACCGGAGCTCCTACAATGAGCAGTTCTTC. Combining the CDR3 with reference TRBV7-2 and TRBJ2-1 gives the whole variable domain GAGVSQSPSNKVTEKGKDVELRCDPISGHTALYWYRQSLGQGLEFLIYFQGNSAPDKSGLPSDRFSAERTGGSVSTLTIQRTQQEDSAVYLCASSPYQAGDRSSYNEQFFGPGTRLTVL.

The rearrangement uses TRBV19 and TRBJ1-5; 8 bases map to TRBD1. Germline loops: CDR1 LNHDA, CDR2 SQIVND (reference sequence). The CDR3 covers 14 residues. The V and J ends lost 5 bases and 6 bases, in that order; junction bases with no gene match: 6. The CDR3 bases are TGTGCCAGTAGTCAGGGGGCGAGGGGTCAGCCCCAGCATTTT. Its protein product is CASSQGARGQPQHF. Filled out from reference TRBV19 and TRBJ1-5, the complete variable domain reads DGGITQSPKYLFRKEGQNVTLSCEQNLNHDAMYWYRQDPGQGLRLIYYSQIVNDFQKGDIAEGYSVSREKKESFPLTVTSAQKNPTAFYLCASSQGARGQPQHFGDGTRLSIL.

The gene calls are TRBV7-2 and TRBJ1-1; TRBD1 might be the D (5 bases). The germline V gene encodes CDR1 SGHTA and CDR2 FQGNSA. The V end was cut by 3 bases, the J end by 5 bases, with 16 bases between. The CDR3 covers 15 residues. The CDR3 loop reads CASSFGGASVTEAFF. Written as DNA, the CDR3 is TGTGCCAGCAGCTTTGGAGGGGCCTCCGTAACTGAAGCTTTCTTT.

This chain joins TRBV7-2 and TRBJ2-7; TRBD1 matches 11 bases. V shed 5 bases, J shed 7 bases, and the junction held 10 bases outside the gene matches. The CDR3 has 15 residues. Germline lookup yields CDR1 SGHTA and CDR2 FQGNSA. The CDR3 region is CASSPWTGGAREQYF. DNA of the CDR3: TGTGCCAGCAGCCCCTGGACAGGGGGCGCTAGGGAGCAGTACTTC.

This chain connects TRBV5-4 to TRBJ1-1; D uncertain. CDR3 length: 15 residues. V lost 4 bases and J 4 bases, leaving 17 bases between the germline ends. The germline gives CDR1 SGHNT, CDR2 YYREEE (reference sequence). The CDR3 spells CASSPGAGMGTEAFF. The DNA for the CDR3 is TGTGCCAGCAGCCCCGGCGCGGGCATGGGCACTGAAGCTTTCTTT.

The rearrangement links TRBV10-1 to TRBJ2-7; no reliable D call. Trimming took off 2 bases at V and 2 bases at J, with 7 bases between the two ends. The CDR3 consists of 13 residues. Germline V gene data show CDR1 as WNHNN and CDR2 as SYGVQD (reference sequence). The CDR3 DNA sequence: TGCGCCAGCAGTGAGGGACGAACCTACGAGCAGTACTTC. This gives the protein CASSEGRTYEQYF.

The chain has TRBV7-9 and TRBJ2-7; weak D call: TRBD2 (7 bases). CDR1 is SEHNR and CDR2 is FQNEAQ in the germline V gene (reference sequence). This CDR3 contains 14 residues. With 2 bases removed from V and 0 bases from J, the gap between germline ends came to 8 bases. CDR3 loop: CASSLRGGSYEQYF. The CDR3 bases are TGTGCCAGCAGCTTAAGGGGGGGCTCCTACGAGCAGTACTTC.

The chain combines TRBV19 with TRBJ2-5; 7 bases are shared with TRBD1. Germline-derived CDR1 and CDR2 are LNHDA and SQIVND (reference sequence). There are 16 residues in the CDR3. Trimming removed 3 bases from V and 2 bases from J; junction bases left unmatched: 9. The CDR3 coding sequence is TGTGCCAGTAGTATCGCCGGGACAGCCACTCAAGAGACCCAGTACTTC. This sequence encodes CASSIAGTATQETQYF. The whole variable domain, filled in from reference TRBV19 and TRBJ2-5, reads DGGITQSPKYLFRKEGQNVTLSCEQNLNHDAMYWYRQDPGQGLRLIYYSQIVNDFQKGDIAEGYSVSREKKESFPLTVTSAQKNPTAFYLCASSIAGTATQETQYFGPGTRLLVL.

The CDR3 nucleotides are TGTGCCAGCAGTTCGACAGGGGGAACCAACACCATATATTTT. Its translation is CASSSTGGTNTIYF. The chain has TRBV6-5 and TRBJ1-3; TRBD1 agrees at 9 bases. With 4 bases clipped from V and 7 bases from J, the junction kept 5 bases outside the gene matches. The CDR3 has 14 residues. The germline V gene encodes CDR1 MNHEY and CDR2 SVGAGI.

The chain carries TRBV27 and TRBJ2-1; D might be TRBD1 (6 bases). V was pared by 6 bases and J by 8 bases, with 14 bases between. The CDR3 covers 13 residues. Germline values: CDR1 MNHEY, CDR2 SMNVEV (reference sequence). The CDR3 here is CASSPTYRDEQFF. The CDR3 region has the DNA TGTGCCAGCAGCCCTACCTACAGGGATGAGCAGTTCTTC.

This chain uses TRBV5-1 with TRBJ2-2; 14 bases are a match to TRBD2. The length of the CDR3 is 18 residues. V shed 5 bases and J 2 bases; nucleotides not matched to a gene: 8. Germline CDR1 and CDR2: SGHRS and YFSETQ. CDR3 region: CASRRKGLAGDNTGELFF. CDR3 bases: TGCGCCAGCAGGCGCAAGGGACTAGCGGGGGACAACACCGGGGAGCTGTTTTTT.

The chain has TRBV7-2 and TRBJ1-2; D possibly corresponds to TRBD1 (5 bases). The ends were cut back, 0 bases at V and 6 bases at J, with 11 bases in the middle. The CDR3 is 14 amino acids. The germline V gene encodes CDR1 SGHTA and CDR2 FQGNSA. The CDR3 DNA reads as TGTGCCAGCAGCTTAGCGCTTCTAGGGGATGGCTACACCTTC. Its translation is CASSLALLGDGYTF. The full variable domain, in which reference TRBV7-2 and TRBJ1-2 provide the parts outside the CDR3, is GAGVSQSPSNKVTEKGKDVELRCDPISGHTALYWYRQSLGQGLEFLIYFQGNSAPDKSGLPSDRFSAERTGGSVSTLTIQRTQQEDSAVYLCASSLALLGDGYTFGSGTRLTVV.

The J gene is TRBJ2-7, the V gene TRBV10-1; maybe TRBD2 (5 bases). Germline values: CDR1 WNHNN, CDR2 SYGVQD (reference sequence). The CDR3 covers 14 residues. V gave up 6 bases and J gave up 4 bases, with 16 bases separating them. The CDR3 reads CASSEVRTRYEQYF. The DNA for the CDR3 is TGCGCCAGCAGCGAGGTTCGGACTCGTTACGAGCAGTACTTC.

CDR3 region: CASSFLSETQYF. The CDR3 region has the DNA TGTGCCAGCAGCTTTTTGTCGGAGACCCAGTACTTC. The chain employs TRBV7-2 and TRBJ2-5; D ambiguous. The CDR3 has 12 amino acids. Trimming stripped 3 bases from V and 5 bases from J, with 7 bases between. From germline, CDR1 is SGHTA and CDR2 FQGNSA.

By sample fraction, this clone is medium-sized (0.01 to 0.1%). The chain joins TRBV7-9 to TRBJ1-6; D ambiguous. Germline V gives CDR1 SEHNR, CDR2 FQNEAQ (reference sequence). The CDR3 extends over 13 amino acids. V lost 1 base, J lost 8 bases, and 6 bases lay in between. The CDR3 coding sequence is TGTGCCAGCAGCTTAGGGGTCGATTCACCCCTCCACTTT. This encodes CASSLGVDSPLHF.

The CDR3 DNA reads TGTGCCAGCAGTTTATGGGGGAATCAGCCCCAGCATTTT. It yields the protein CASSLWGNQPQHF. This chain connects TRBV28 to TRBJ1-5; no clear D. The CDR3 runs 13 residues. The germline CDR1 and CDR2 sequences are MDHEN and SYDVKM. Trimming pared 0 bases from V and 4 bases from J, leaving 4 bases between.

The chain uses TRBV7-2 and TRBJ2-7; D unclear. The CDR3 covers 16 residues. Germline V gene lookup returns CDR1 SGHTA and CDR2 FQGNSA. Trimming left V 5 bases short and J 0 bases short, with 17 bases between. In DNA form, the CDR3 reads TGTGCCAGCAGCCCCAGTGCGAGGTTAAGCTCCTACGAGCAGTACTTC. Translating gives CASSPSARLSSYEQYF.

This sequence joins TRBV30 and TRBJ2-7; tentative D call: TRBD1 (5 bases). Trimming removed 0 bases from V and 7 bases from J, with 13 bases in between. There are 13 residues in the CDR3. Germline V gene data show CDR1 as GTSNPN and CDR2 as SVGIG (reference sequence). DNA for the CDR3: TGTGCCTGGAGTGTACAACAGAACAGGGAGCAGTACTTC. Amino acids: CAWSVQQNREQYF.

The rearrangement links TRBV9 to TRBJ2-1, with 14 positions matching TRBD2. CDR1 is SGDLS, CDR2 YYNGEE, per germline. The CDR3 totals 14 residues. V lost 3 bases and J lost 10; bases outside the gene matches: 3. The CDR3 sequence: CASSARTSGGEQFF. In nucleotides, the CDR3 is TGTGCCAGCAGCGCCCGGACTAGCGGGGGGGAGCAGTTCTTC.

The chain has TRBV7-2 and TRBJ2-5, with D possibly being TRBD1 (7 bases). The germline V gene encodes CDR1 SGHTA and CDR2 FQGNSA. V lost 4 bases and J 2 bases, leaving 17 bases between the germline ends. CDR3 length equals 16 residues. This chain's CDR3 is CASSYNQGGPQETQYF. CDR3 bases: TGTGCCAGCAGCTATAATCAGGGGGGTCCACAAGAGACCCAGTACTTC.

This chain connects TRBV15 to TRBJ1-5, with D possibly being TRBD1 (6 bases). Germline CDR1 and CDR2: LNHNV and YYDKDF (reference sequence). The CDR3 runs 17 residues. V lost 1 base and J lost 5, with 18 bases in between. CDR3 in amino acids: CATSRVTGLSRDQPQHF. DNA for the CDR3: TGTGCCACCAGCAGAGTTACAGGGCTTTCGCGAGATCAGCCCCAGCATTTT.

The chain employs TRBV7-2 and TRBJ2-3; weak D call: TRBD2 (5 bases). CDR1 is SGHTA and CDR2 is FQGNSA in the germline V gene. CDR3 length: 16 amino acids. Trimming removed 1 base from V and 2 bases from J, with 13 bases in between. The CDR3 is CASSLVSGFDTDTQYF. The CDR3 DNA follows: TGTGCCAGCAGCTTAGTTTCGGGGTTTGACACAGATACGCAGTATTTT.

The chain employs TRBV28 and TRBJ2-3; D unclear. Germline assignment: CDR1 MDHEN and CDR2 SYDVKM. The CDR3 extends over 13 amino acids. Trimming cost V 6 bases and J 1 base, with 8 bases left between them. This CDR3 reads CASRDGGTDTQYF. The CDR3 DNA sequence: TGTGCCAGCAGGGATGGAGGCACAGATACGCAGTATTTT.

This clone was detected once. This chain links TRBV6-5 with TRBJ2-1, with 13 bases matching TRBD2. V was pared by 5 bases and J by 9 bases, with 7 bases of the junction left unmatched. CDR1 is MNHEY and CDR2 is SVGAGI in the germline V gene. The CDR3 is 15 residues long. The CDR3 loop is CASSPGTSGVGEQFF. In DNA, the CDR3 is TGTGCCAGCAGTCCCGGGACTAGCGGGGTGGGTGAGCAGTTCTTC.

The rearrangement uses TRBV5-1 and TRBJ2-7; perhaps D is TRBD1 or TRBD2 (5 bases each). This CDR3 spans 13 amino acids. Germline V CDR1 and CDR2: SGHRS, YFSETQ. Trimming removed 4 bases at V and 2 bases at J, with 10 bases between. CDR3 DNA: TGCGCCAGCAGCCGAGGGGTACCCTACGAGCAGTACTTC. Its translation: CASSRGVPYEQYF. The full variable domain, in which reference TRBV5-1 and TRBJ2-7 provide the parts outside the CDR3, is KAGVTQTPRYLIKTRGQQVTLSCSPISGHRSVSWYQQTPGQGLQFLFEYFSETQRNKGNFPGRFSGRQFSNSRSEMNVSTLELGDSALYLCASSRGVPYEQYFGPGTRLTVT.

The rearrangement joins TRBV6-1 to TRBJ1-5; unclear D gene. V shed 1 base and J shed 7 bases, with 17 bases lying between them. This CDR3 region has 16 residues. Germline CDR1 MNHNS, CDR2 SASEGT. CDR3 coding DNA: TGTGCCAGCAGTGAAGAGGTAGGGATGAGCCGACAGCCCCAGCATTTT. This gives the protein CASSEEVGMSRQPQHF.

The chain joins TRBV29-1 to TRBJ2-3; weak D call: TRBD1 (5 bases). The CDR3 consists of 13 residues. CDR1 and CDR2 from the germline V gene are SQVTM and ANQGSEA. Trimming left V 5 bases short and J 2 bases short, with 11 bases between. The CDR3 bases are TGCAGCGTTTCACAGGTTCTCACAGATACGCAGTATTTT. Protein product: CSVSQVLTDTQYF.

This chain connects TRBV6-1 to TRBJ1-1; D not certain. Trimming took off 2 bases at V and 4 bases at J, with 14 bases between the two ends. Germline CDR1 reads MNHNS; CDR2 reads SASEGT. The CDR3 totals 15 residues. CDR3 protein: CASSELQRSGTEAFF. In DNA, the CDR3 is TGTGCCAGCAGTGAACTCCAACGGAGTGGCACTGAAGCTTTCTTT.

The chain couples TRBV11-3 to TRBJ2-7; weak D call: TRBD1 (6 bases). CDR3 length: 14 residues. Germline V gene lookup returns CDR1 SGHNT and CDR2 YENEEA. V was trimmed by 2 bases and J by 0 bases, leaving 8 bases between them. CDR3: CASSLSGDSYEQYF. The CDR3 nucleotides read TGTGCCAGCAGCTTATCAGGGGACTCCTACGAGCAGTACTTC.